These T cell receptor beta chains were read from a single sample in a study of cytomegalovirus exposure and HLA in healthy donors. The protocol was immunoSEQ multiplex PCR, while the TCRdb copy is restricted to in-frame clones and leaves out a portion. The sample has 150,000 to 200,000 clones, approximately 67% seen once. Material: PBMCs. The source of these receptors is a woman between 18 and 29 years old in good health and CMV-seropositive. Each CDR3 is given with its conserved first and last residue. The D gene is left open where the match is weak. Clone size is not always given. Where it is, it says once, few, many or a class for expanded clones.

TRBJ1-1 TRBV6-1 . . TGTGCCACCCAGGGACATGGGAACACTGAAGCTTTCTTT CATQGHGNTEAFF
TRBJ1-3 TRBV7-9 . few TGTGCCAGCAGACTGGGACAAGCGGACACCATATATTTT CASRLGQADTIYF
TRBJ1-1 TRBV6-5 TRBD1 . TGTGCCAGCAGGTATACAGGGGACACTGAAGCTTTCTTT CASRYTGDTEAFF
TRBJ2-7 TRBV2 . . TGTGCCAGCAGTGAGCCGGTAGCTATAATTTACGAGCAGTACTTC CASSEPVAIIYEQYF
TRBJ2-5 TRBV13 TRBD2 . TGTGCCAGCAGCTCCAGGACCCCTAGCGGCCAAGAGACCCAGTACTTC CASSSRTPSGQETQYF
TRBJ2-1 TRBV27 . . TGTGCCAGCAGTTTCCTAGCCTCCAATGAGCAGTTCTTC CASSFLASNEQFF
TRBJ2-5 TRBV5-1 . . TGCGCCAGCAGCCAACAGGCACACCAAGAGACCCAGTACTTC CASSQQAHQETQYF
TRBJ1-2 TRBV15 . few TGTGCCACCAGCAGAGATCGGGGGAACTATGGCTACACCTTC CATSRDRGNYGYTF
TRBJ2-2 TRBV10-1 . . TGCGCCACAAGAGCGTACAGGGCTACCGGGGAGCTGTTTTTT CATRAYRATGELFF
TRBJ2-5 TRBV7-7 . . TGTGCTAGCAGCTTAGGGGGAGGTCAACCCCAAGAGACCCAGTACTTC CASSLGGGQPQETQYF
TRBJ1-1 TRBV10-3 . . TGTGCCATCAGTGGCACAGTCGCGAACACTGAAGCTTTCTTT CAISGTVANTEAFF
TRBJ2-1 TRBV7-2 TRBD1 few TGTGCCAGCAGAAGAGTCGCGACAGGGGCTAGGAATGAGCAGTTCTTC CASRRVATGARNEQFF
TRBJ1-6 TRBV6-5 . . TGTGCCAGCAGTGCCTTGGGAGAAGCTAATTCACCCCTCCACTTT CASSALGEANSPLHF
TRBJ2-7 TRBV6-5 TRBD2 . TGTGCCAGCAGTTACGGACTAGCGGGGGCCTACGAGCAGTACTTC CASSYGLAGAYEQYF
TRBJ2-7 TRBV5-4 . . TGTGCCAGCAGCTCTACTCTCGAGCAGTACTTC CASSSTLEQYF
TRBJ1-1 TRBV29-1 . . TGCAGCGTTGAATCGGCGGTCATGAACACTGAAGCTTTCTTT CSVESAVMNTEAFF
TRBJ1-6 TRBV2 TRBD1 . TGTGCCAGCAAAAAGACAGGGGGAACAAGCTATTCACCCCTCCACTTT CASKKTGGTSYSPLHF
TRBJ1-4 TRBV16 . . TGTGCCAGCAGCCAAAGCTCGTATTTGAGGGAAAAACTGTTTTTT CASSQSSYLREKLFF
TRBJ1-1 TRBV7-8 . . TGTGCCAGCAGCTTATTTGGGACGGGAGGGACTGAAGCTTTCTTT CASSLFGTGGTEAFF
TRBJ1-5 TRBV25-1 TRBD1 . TGTGCCATTACGACCCCCTCGAAGACAGGGAACAATCAGCCCCAGCATTTT CAITTPSKTGNNQPQHF